This T cell receptor (beta chain) was obtained from a study of neurological immune-mediated disorders. From 2 million PBMCs stored at -80 C, the unsorted libraries were generated. Points from the study as a whole: No CDR3 amino acid sequences recurred among expanded clones across subjects, suggesting private repertoires in all groups.

The making of cDNA relied on 5'RACE with 10-nucleotide random UMIs. Every sequencing run generated in excess of 180 million TCR-beta sequences. These sequences covered 15-18 subjects. TCRdb re-called the 5' RACE reads through MiXCR, storing one row per CDR3 protein. The repertoire holds tens of thousands of distinct CDR3 sequences, 17% seen once, with 15% in the top ten. This CDR3 spans 14 amino acids. The ends lost 4 bases at V and 5 bases at J; junction bases unmatched: 4. The germline CDR1 and CDR2 sequences are SGHRS and YFSETQ. This clonotype was seen many times. Its antigen remains unknown. V usage is TRBV5-1 and J usage is TRBJ1-1, with 11 positions matching TRBD1. The source is a woman aged 40 to 50 in good health. What was sequenced was PBMCs. CDR3 DNA: TGCGCCAGCAGCACGGGACAGGGGGGGACTGAAGCTTTCTTT. Translation gives CASSTGQGGTEAFF.